A selection of T cell receptor beta chains follows, all from one sample in a study of blood T cell repertoires in COVID-19. Sequenced by immunoSEQ multiplex PCR; TCRdb stores in-frame clones only, minus some. This table has tens of thousands of clones, roughly 89% appearing once. The specimen was peripheral blood. These receptors came from a man in his sixties with acute or convalescent COVID-19. Both conserved end residues are part of each CDR3. The D gene is left open where the match is weak. Clone size is shown for a subset of rows, as once, few, many or a class of expanded clone.

CDR3: CASSLTGTNSPLHF
DNA: TGTGCCAGCAGTTTGACAGGGACTAATTCACCCCTCCACTTT
D: TRBD1
V: TRBV7-3
size: .
J: TRBJ1-6

CDR3: CASGLVQPPAWDTEAFF
DNA: TGTGCTAGTGGTTTGGTACAGCCCCCAGCCTGGGACACTGAAGCTTTCTTT
D: .
V: TRBV12-5
size: .
J: TRBJ1-1

CDR3: CATSKGDTQYF
DNA: TGTGCCACCAGCAAGGGGGATACGCAGTATTTT
D: .
V: TRBV24-1
size: .
J: TRBJ2-3

CDR3: CASSQEGLAGGEQYF
DNA: TGCGCCAGCAGCCAAGAGGGACTAGCGGGGGGCGAGCAGTACTTC
D: TRBD2
V: TRBV4-3
size: .
J: TRBJ2-7

CDR3: CASSLEGQGNGYTF
DNA: TGTGCCAGCAGCTTAGAAGGACAGGGGAATGGCTACACCTTC
D: TRBD1
V: TRBV7-2
size: .
J: TRBJ1-2

CDR3: CASSFLNEKLFF
DNA: TGTGCCAGCAGTTTCCTGAATGAAAAACTGTTTTTT
D: .
V: TRBV12-3/TRBV12-4
size: once
J: TRBJ1-4

CDR3: CASSSWTGSYGYTF
DNA: TGTGCCAGTAGTTCCTGGACAGGGTCCTATGGCTACACCTTC
D: TRBD1
V: TRBV19
size: once
J: TRBJ1-2

CDR3: CATGQGGTNEKLFF
DNA: TGTGCCACCGGACAGGGCGGGACTAATGAAAAACTGTTTTTT
D: TRBD1
V: TRBV2
size: .
J: TRBJ1-4

CDR3: CASSLSLTTTEAFF
DNA: TGTGCCAGCAGCTTGTCGCTCACAACGACTGAAGCTTTCTTT
D: .
V: TRBV5-4
size: .
J: TRBJ1-1

CDR3: CASSLEGRSGQPQHF
DNA: TGTGCCAGCAGCTTAGAGGGTCGATCGGGTCAGCCCCAGCATTTT
D: .
V: TRBV11-2
size: .
J: TRBJ1-5

CDR3: CASSRRQGDTQYF
DNA: TGCGCCAGCAGCCGCCGACAGGGGGATACGCAGTATTTT
D: TRBD1
V: TRBV4-1
size: once
J: TRBJ2-3

CDR3: CASSEFSGVSNEQFF
DNA: TGTGCCAGCAGTGAATTTAGCGGGGTAAGCAATGAGCAGTTCTTC
D: TRBD2
V: TRBV25-1
size: .
J: TRBJ2-1

CDR3: CASSATGETEAFF
DNA: TGTGCCAGCAGCGCGACAGGGGAAACTGAAGCTTTCTTT
D: TRBD1
V: TRBV2
size: .
J: TRBJ1-1

CDR3: CAGGQGPTEAFF
DNA: TGTGCCGGGGGACAGGGGCCCACTGAAGCTTTCTTT
D: TRBD1
V: TRBV30
size: .
J: TRBJ1-1

CDR3: CASSQDGRVGGYTF
DNA: TGTGCCAGCAGCCAAGATGGGCGGGTAGGCGGCTACACCTTC
D: .
V: TRBV3-1/TRBV3-2
size: .
J: TRBJ1-2

CDR3: CASGFPPVDRAGGYTF
DNA: TGTGCTAGTGGTTTTCCCCCCGTAGACAGGGCGGGTGGCTACACCTTC
D: TRBD1
V: TRBV12-5
size: .
J: TRBJ1-2

CDR3: CASSQRQVGYGYTF
DNA: TGCGCCAGCAGCCAGCGACAGGTCGGGTATGGCTACACCTTC
D: .
V: TRBV4-1
size: .
J: TRBJ1-2

CDR3: CASSVGYTGTEAFF
DNA: TGTGCCAGCAGTGTCGGGTATACAGGGACTGAAGCTTTCTTT
D: .
V: TRBV2
size: .
J: TRBJ1-1